Detailed here is one T cell receptor beta chain. The antigen is not known. Between the trimmed V and J ends, which lost 5 bases and 9 bases, there was a span of 11 bases. This CDR3 spans 12 amino acids. In germline, CDR1 is SGHTA, CDR2 FQGTGA. These data originate in a study of T-cell memory formation after mild COVID-19. Findings and caveats of the study: Contracting clones localized mainly to CM and EM when CD4+ and mainly to EMRA when CD8+.

TCR alpha and TCR beta cDNA libraries carrying sample barcodes and UMIs came from 5'RACE with constant-segment primers. TCRdb itself ran the 5' RACE reads through MiXCR, one entry per CDR3 protein. The data contain roughly 580,000 distinct CDR3 sequences, over 15% of them seen just once; the ten biggest clones take up around 12%. This clonotype was obtained from an adult woman who had mild COVID-19 (a few samples of this study predate the infection). Cell type and time point are not known. Sequencing used PBMCs or a T cell subset sorted from them (not recorded which). The V gene is TRBV7-3, the J gene TRBJ2-1; TRBD2 is a possible D gene (5 bases). The CDR3 loop reads CASSPPGSEQFF. Written as DNA, the CDR3 is TGTGCCAGCAGCCCCCCGGGGTCTGAGCAGTTCTTC.